This TCR beta chain was obtained from a study of T cells after yellow fever vaccination. Study-wide background: Libraries from low-cell-number fractions were prepared with the SMART-Seq v4 Ultra Low Input RNA kit.

Study-level findings and limits: Post-booster repertoires contained most primary-vaccination clones again (approximately 95% CD4, over 70% CD8).

This clonotype was observed at least ten times. The target antigen is unknown. Germline CDR1 reads LNHDA; CDR2 reads SQIVND (reference sequence). Deletions cut 5 bases from V and 5 bases from J, with 12 bases between. The CDR3 has 13 residues. For TCR, cDNA came from 5'RACE template switching, which added a universal primer site and UMIs. Each CDR3 protein is one row after TCRdb ran MiXCR on the 5' RACE reads. The sample shows approximately 250,000 distinct CDR3 sequences, roughly 3.7% of them seen only once. J is TRBJ2-5 and V is TRBV19, with D maybe TRBD2 (5 bases). Source: PBMCs, taken 15 days after the yellow fever booster vaccination. This TCR was recovered from a man aged 18 to 35 who received the YFV17D yellow fever vaccine. In nucleotides, the CDR3 is TGTGCCAGTAGTTCGGGAAGGTCGGAGACCCAGTACTTC. It encodes CASSSGRSETQYF.